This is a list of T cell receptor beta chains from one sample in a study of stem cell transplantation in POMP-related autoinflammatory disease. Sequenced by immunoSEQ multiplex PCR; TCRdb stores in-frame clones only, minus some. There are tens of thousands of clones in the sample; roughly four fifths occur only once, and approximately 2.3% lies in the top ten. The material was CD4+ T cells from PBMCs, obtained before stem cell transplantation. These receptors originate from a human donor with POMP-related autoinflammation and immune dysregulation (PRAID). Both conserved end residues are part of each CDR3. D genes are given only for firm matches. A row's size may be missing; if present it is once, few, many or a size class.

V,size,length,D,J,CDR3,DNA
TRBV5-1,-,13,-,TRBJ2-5,CASSLDGRETQYF,TGCGCCAGCAGCTTGGACGGACGGGAGACCCAGTACTTC
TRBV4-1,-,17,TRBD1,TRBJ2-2,CASSQPQGFGNTGELFF,TGCGCCAGCAGCCAACCACAGGGGTTCGGGAACACCGGGGAGCTGTTTTTT
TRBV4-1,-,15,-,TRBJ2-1,CASSQLQVSYNEQFF,TGCGCCAGCAGCCAACTACAGGTGAGCTACAATGAGCAGTTCTTC
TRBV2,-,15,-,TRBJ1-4,CASTGDRIRNEKLFF,TGTGCCAGCACCGGGGACCGGATTCGGAATGAAAAACTGTTTTTT
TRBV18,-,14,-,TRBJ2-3,CASSPRGSEDTQYF,TGTGCCAGCTCACCCCGGGGGAGTGAAGATACGCAGTATTTT
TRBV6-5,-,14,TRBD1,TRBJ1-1,CASSTGGWSTEAFF,TGTGCCAGCAGTACAGGGGGCTGGAGCACTGAAGCTTTCTTT
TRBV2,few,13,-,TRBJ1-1,CASGVGGNTEAFF,TGTGCCAGCGGGGTCGGCGGGAACACTGAAGCTTTCTTT
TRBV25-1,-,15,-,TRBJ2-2,CASRRDSANTGELFF,TGTGCCAGCAGGAGGGACTCCGCGAACACCGGGGAGCTGTTTTTT
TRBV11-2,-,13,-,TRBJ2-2,CALRAGHTGELFF,TGTGCCCTAAGAGCAGGGCACACCGGGGAGCTGTTTTTT
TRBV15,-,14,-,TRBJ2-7,CATSRAGLRYEQYF,TGTGCCACCAGCAGAGCGGGACTCCGCTACGAGCAGTACTTC
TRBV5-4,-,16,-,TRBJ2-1,CASSLGTGRSYNEQFF,TGTGCCAGCAGCTTGGGTACAGGGCGCTCCTACAATGAGCAGTTCTTC
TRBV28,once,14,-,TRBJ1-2,CASSLTGSNYGYTF,TGTGCCAGCAGTTTAACAGGGTCTAACTATGGCTACACCTTC
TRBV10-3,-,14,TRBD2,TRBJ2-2,CATMREDVGGELFF,TGTGCCACGATGCGGGAGGATGTCGGCGGGGAGCTGTTTTTT
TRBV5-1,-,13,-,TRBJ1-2,CARSSGAGEGYTF,TGCGCCCGCAGCTCGGGGGCGGGGGAAGGCTACACCTTC
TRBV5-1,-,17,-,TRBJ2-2,CASSLFGPEGYTGELFF,TGCGCCAGCAGCTTGTTTGGTCCGGAGGGGTACACCGGGGAGCTGTTTTTT
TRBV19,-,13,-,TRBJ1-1,CASIDSLNTEAFF,TGTGCCAGTATAGACAGTTTGAACACTGAAGCTTTCTTT
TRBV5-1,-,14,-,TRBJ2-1,CASSFGTPRNEQFF,TGCGCCAGCAGCTTCGGGACTCCTAGGAATGAGCAGTTCTTC
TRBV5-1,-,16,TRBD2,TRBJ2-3,CASSRGTSGRTDTQYF,TGCGCCAGCAGCCGGGGGACTAGCGGTCGCACAGATACGCAGTATTTT
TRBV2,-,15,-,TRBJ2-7,CASKPGAIAPYEQYF,TGTGCCAGCAAACCTGGGGCTATCGCCCCCTACGAGCAGTACTTC
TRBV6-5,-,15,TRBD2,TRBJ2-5,CASRLLAGVEETQYF,TGTGCCAGCAGACTTCTAGCGGGAGTCGAAGAGACCCAGTACTTC
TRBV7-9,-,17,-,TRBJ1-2,CASSLAPLTNGNYGYTF,TGTGCCAGCAGCTTAGCGCCTTTGACTAACGGAAACTATGGCTACACCTTC
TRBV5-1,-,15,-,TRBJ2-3,CASSLEGQATDTQYF,TGCGCCAGCAGCTTGGAGGGACAAGCCACAGATACGCAGTATTTT
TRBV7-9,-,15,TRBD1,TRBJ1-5,CASSQGTGSSQPQHF,TGTGCCAGCAGTCAAGGGACAGGGAGTTCCCAGCCCCAGCATTTT
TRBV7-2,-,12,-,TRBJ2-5,CASSFYQETQYF,TGTGCCAGCAGCTTCTACCAAGAGACCCAGTACTTC
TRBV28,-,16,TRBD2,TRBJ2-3,CATDRPGLAGEDTQYF,TGTGCCACAGACCGCCCGGGACTAGCGGGAGAGGATACGCAGTATTTT
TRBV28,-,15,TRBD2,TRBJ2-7,CASSRGLAVSYEQYF,TGTGCCAGCAGCCGCGGACTAGCGGTTTCCTACGAGCAGTACTTC
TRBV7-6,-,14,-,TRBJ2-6,CASSSPHGANVLTF,TGTGCCAGCAGCTCCCCTCATGGGGCCAACGTCCTGACTTTC
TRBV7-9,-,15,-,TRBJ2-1,CASSRGPLSYNEQFF,TGTGCCAGCAGCCGGGGACCCCTCTCCTACAATGAGCAGTTCTTC
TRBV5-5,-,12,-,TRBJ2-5,CASSLGWETQYF,TGTGCCAGCAGCTTGGGATGGGAGACCCAGTACTTC
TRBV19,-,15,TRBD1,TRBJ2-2,CASSPTGDGAGELFF,TGTGCCAGTAGTCCGACAGGGGATGGGGCCGGGGAGCTGTTTTTT
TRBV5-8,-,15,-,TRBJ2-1,CASSSPRLGGGEQFF,TGTGCCAGCAGCTCCCCTCGGTTGGGGGGCGGGGAGCAGTTCTTC
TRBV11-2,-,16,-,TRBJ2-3,CASSSPGLTSTDTQYF,TGTGCCAGCAGCTCCCCGGGGCTAACTAGCACAGATACGCAGTATTTT
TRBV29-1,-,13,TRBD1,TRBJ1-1,CSVLRGGNTEAFF,TGCAGCGTTCTCAGGGGGGGGAACACTGAAGCTTTCTTT
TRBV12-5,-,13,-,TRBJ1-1,CASGLAGPFEAFF,TGTGCTAGTGGTTTGGCGGGACCTTTCGAAGCTTTCTTT
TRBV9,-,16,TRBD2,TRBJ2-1,CASSVGGLDMGLEQFF,TGTGCCAGCAGCGTAGGAGGACTAGATATGGGGCTTGAGCAGTTCTTC
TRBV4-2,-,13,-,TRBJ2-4,CASSQLKGDIQYF,TGTGCCAGCAGCCAACTAAAGGGGGACATTCAGTACTTC
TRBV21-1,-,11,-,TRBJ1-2,CASSTRNRVPF,TGTGCCAGCAGCACTCGGAACAGGGTTCCCTTC
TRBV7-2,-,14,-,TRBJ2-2,CASSPLPGPWELFF,TGTGCCAGCAGCCCCCTGCCGGGTCCGTGGGAGCTGTTTTTT
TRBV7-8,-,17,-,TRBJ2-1,CASSRDLAESSYNEQFF,TGTGCCAGCAGCAGGGACTTAGCGGAGAGCTCCTACAATGAGCAGTTCTTC
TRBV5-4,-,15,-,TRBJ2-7,CASSLGIADTYEQYF,TGTGCCAGCAGCTTGGGGATAGCGGATACCTACGAGCAGTACTTC
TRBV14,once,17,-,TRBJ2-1,CASSQDIALGTYNEQFF,TGTGCCAGCAGCCAAGATATAGCGCTAGGGACCTACAATGAGCAGTTCTTC
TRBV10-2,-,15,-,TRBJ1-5,CASGLGGTSNQPQHF,TGCGCCAGCGGGTTAGGAGGGACTAGCAATCAGCCCCAGCATTTT
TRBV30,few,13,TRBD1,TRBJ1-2,CAWSAQGIYGYTF,TGTGCCTGGAGTGCACAGGGGATCTATGGCTACACCTTC
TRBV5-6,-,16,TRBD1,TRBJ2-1,CASSLVGQGTYNEQFF,TGTGCCAGCAGCTTGGTTGGACAGGGGACCTACAATGAGCAGTTCTTC
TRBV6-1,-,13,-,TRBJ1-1,CASSEGTLQEAFF,TGTGCCAGCAGTGAAGGGACACTTCAAGAAGCTTTCTTT
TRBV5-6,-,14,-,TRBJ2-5,CASSLYGGDETQYF,TGTGCCAGCAGCTTGTACGGGGGTGATGAGACCCAGTACTTC
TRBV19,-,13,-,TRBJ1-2,CASSTVSNYGYTF,TGTGCCAGTAGCACAGTTTCTAACTATGGCTACACCTTC
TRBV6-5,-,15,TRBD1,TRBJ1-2,CASSFTGGGLYGYTF,TGTGCCAGCAGTTTTACAGGGGGGGGACTCTATGGCTACACCTTC
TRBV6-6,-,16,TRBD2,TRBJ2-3,CASTLPYSGGADTQYF,TGTGCCAGCACCCTGCCCTATAGCGGGGGGGCGGATACGCAGTATTTT
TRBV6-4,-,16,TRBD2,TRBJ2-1,CASSRSSGSSYNEQFF,TGTGCCAGCAGTCGATCCAGCGGGAGCTCCTACAATGAGCAGTTCTTC
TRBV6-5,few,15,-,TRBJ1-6,CASSYSIDISSPLHF,TGTGCCAGCAGTTACTCGATCGACATCAGTTCACCCCTCCACTTT